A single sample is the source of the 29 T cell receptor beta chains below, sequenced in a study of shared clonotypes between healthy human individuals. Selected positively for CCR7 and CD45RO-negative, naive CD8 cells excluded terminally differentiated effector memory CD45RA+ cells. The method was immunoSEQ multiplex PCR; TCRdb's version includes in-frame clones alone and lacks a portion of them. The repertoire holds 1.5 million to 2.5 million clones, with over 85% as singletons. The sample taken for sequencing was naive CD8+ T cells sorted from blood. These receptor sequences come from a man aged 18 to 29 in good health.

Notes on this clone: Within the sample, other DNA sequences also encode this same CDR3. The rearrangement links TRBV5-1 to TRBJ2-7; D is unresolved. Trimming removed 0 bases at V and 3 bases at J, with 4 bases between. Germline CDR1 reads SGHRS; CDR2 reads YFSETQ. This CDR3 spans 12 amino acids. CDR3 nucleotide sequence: TGCGCCAGCAGCTTGGGGGACTACGAGCAGTACTTC. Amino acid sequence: CASSLGDYEQYF. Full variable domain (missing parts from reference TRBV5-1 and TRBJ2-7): KAGVTQTPRYLIKTRGQQVTLSCSPISGHRSVSWYQQTPGQGLQFLFEYFSETQRNKGNFPGRFSGRQFSNSRSEMNVSTLELGDSALYLCASSLGDYEQYFGPGTRLTVT.

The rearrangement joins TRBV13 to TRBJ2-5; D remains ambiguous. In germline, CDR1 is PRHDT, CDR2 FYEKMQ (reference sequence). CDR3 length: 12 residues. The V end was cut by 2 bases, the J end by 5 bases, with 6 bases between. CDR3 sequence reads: CASSLSDETQYF. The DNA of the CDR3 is TGTGCCAGCAGCTTAAGCGATGAGACCCAGTACTTC.

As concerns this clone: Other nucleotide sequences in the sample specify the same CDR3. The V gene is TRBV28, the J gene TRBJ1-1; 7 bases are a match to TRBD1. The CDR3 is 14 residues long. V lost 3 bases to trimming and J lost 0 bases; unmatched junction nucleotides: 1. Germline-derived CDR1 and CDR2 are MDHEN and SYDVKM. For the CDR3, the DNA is TGTGCCAGCAGTTTTAGGGGGCTGAACACTGAAGCTTTCTTT. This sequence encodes CASSFRGLNTEAFF. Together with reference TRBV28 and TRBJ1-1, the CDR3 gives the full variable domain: DVKVTQSSRYLVKRTGEKVFLECVQDMDHENMFWYRQDPGLGLRLIYFSYDVKMKEKGDIPEGYSVSREKKERFSLILESASTNQTSMYLCASSFRGLNTEAFFGQGTRLTVV.

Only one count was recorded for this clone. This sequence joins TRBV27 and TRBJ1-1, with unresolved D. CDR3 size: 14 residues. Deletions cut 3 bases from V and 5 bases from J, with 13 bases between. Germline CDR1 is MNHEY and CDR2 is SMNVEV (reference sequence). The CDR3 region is CASSLNWEETEAFF. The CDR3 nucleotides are TGTGCCAGCAGTTTGAACTGGGAGGAAACTGAAGCTTTCTTT.

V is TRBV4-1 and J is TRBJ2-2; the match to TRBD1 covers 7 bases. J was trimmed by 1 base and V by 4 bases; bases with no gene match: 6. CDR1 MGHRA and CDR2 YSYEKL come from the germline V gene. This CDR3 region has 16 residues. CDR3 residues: CASSRGGRLNTGELFF. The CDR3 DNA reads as TGCGCCAGCAGCCGAGGGGGCAGGCTGAACACCGGGGAGCTGTTTTTT.

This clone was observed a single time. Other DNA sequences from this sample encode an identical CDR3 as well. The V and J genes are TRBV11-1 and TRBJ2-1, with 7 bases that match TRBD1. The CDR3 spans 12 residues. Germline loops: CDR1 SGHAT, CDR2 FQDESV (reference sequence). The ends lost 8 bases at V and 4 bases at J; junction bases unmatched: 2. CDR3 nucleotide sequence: TGTGCCAGCTCAGGGGGATACAATGAGCAGTTCTTC. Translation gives CASSGGYNEQFF.

CDR3 nucleotides: TGTGCCAGCAGGGCAACAGGGGAGGGCAATCAGCCCCAGCATTTT. Amino acid sequence: CASRATGEGNQPQHF. The gene calls are TRBV27 and TRBJ1-5; 7 nucleotides match TRBD1. The CDR3 consists of 15 residues. The germline CDR1 and CDR2 sequences are MNHEY and SMNVEV (reference sequence). Unmatched junction bases numbered 7, after V lost 6 bases and J lost 2 bases.

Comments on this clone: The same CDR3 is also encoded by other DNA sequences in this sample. In nucleotides, the CDR3 is TGTGCCAGCAGCTTCCAGGCTTACGAGCAGTACTTC. This translates into CASSFQAYEQYF. The V call is TRBV5-6, the J call TRBJ2-7; D ambiguous. The CDR3 consists of 12 residues. V gave up 2 bases and J gave up 4 bases, with 7 bases separating them. In germline, CDR1 is SGHDT, CDR2 YYEEEE.

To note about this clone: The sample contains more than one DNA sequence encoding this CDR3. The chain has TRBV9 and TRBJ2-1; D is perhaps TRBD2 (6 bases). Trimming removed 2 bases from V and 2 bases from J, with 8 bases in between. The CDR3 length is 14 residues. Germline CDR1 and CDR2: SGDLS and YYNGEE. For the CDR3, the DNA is TGTGCCAGCAGCGTGGAGGGGACCTACAATGAGCAGTTCTTC. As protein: CASSVEGTYNEQFF.

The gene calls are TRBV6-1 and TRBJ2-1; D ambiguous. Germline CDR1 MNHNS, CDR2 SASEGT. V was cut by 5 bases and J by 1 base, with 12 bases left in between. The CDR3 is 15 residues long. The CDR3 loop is CASSHPGRSYNEQFF. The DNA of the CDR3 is TGTGCCAGCAGTCACCCCGGGCGGTCCTACAATGAGCAGTTCTTC.

CDR3 in amino acids: CAISEITGADNEQFF. The CDR3 DNA reads TGTGCCATCAGTGAAATAACAGGGGCGGACAATGAGCAGTTCTTC. The chain carries TRBV10-3 and TRBJ2-1; TRBD1 matches at 7 bases. The V segment lost 3 bases and the J segment 5 bases; nucleotides outside the gene matches: 7. The CDR3 covers 15 residues. Germline-derived CDR1 and CDR2 are ENHRY and SYGVKD.

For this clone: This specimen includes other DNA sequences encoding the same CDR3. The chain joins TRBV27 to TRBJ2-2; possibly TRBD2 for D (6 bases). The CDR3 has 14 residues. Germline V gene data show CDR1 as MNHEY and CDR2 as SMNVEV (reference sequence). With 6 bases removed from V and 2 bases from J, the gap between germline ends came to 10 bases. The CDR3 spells CASSPGLNTGELFF. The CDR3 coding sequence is TGTGCCAGCAGCCCAGGACTAAACACCGGGGAGCTGTTTTTT.

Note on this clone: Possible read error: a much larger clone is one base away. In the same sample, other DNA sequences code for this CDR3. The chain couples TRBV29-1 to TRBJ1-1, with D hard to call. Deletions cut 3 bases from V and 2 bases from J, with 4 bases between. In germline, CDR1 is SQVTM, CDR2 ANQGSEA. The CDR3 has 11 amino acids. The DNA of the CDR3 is TGCAGCGTTGAGGGAAACACTGAAGCTTTCTTT. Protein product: CSVEGNTEAFF.

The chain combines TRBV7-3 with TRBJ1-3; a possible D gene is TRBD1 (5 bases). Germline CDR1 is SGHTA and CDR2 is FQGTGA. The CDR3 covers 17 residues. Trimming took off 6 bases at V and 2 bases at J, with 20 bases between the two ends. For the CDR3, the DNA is TGTGCCAGCAGAGATGCCCCGGCAGGGATAGCTGGAAACACCATATATTTT. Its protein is CASRDAPAGIAGNTIYF. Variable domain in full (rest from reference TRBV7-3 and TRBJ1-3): GAGVSQTPSNKVTEKGKYVELRCDPISGHTALYWYRQSLGQGPEFLIYFQGTGAADDSGLPNDRFFAVRPEGSVSTLKIQRTERGDSAVYLCASRDAPAGIAGNTIYFGEGSWLTVV.

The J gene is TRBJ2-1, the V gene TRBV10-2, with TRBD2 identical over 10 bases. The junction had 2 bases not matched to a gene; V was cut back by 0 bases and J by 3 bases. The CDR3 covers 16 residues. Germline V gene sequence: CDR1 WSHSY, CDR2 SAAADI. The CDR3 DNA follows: TGCGCCAGCAGTGAGTCGGAGCGGGAGGGCTACAATGAGCAGTTCTTC. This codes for CASSESEREGYNEQFF.

This CDR3 reads CASSLHPQDYGYTF. The CDR3 DNA reads as TGTGCCAGCAGCTTACACCCCCAAGACTATGGCTACACCTTC. The V gene is TRBV7-2, the J gene TRBJ1-2; D is unresolved. With 2 bases removed from V and 3 bases from J, the gap between germline ends came to 10 bases. CDR3 length: 14 amino acids. CDR1 is SGHTA and CDR2 is FQGNSA in the germline V gene.

The CDR3 region is CAWSVPPNSAYGYTF. The CDR3 DNA reads as TGTGCCTGGAGTGTTCCCCCCAACTCCGCCTATGGCTACACCTTC. The gene calls are TRBV30 and TRBJ1-2; D is uncertain. Deletions cut 0 bases from V and 4 bases from J, with 15 bases between. The CDR3 is made up of 15 amino acids. CDR1 is GTSNPN, CDR2 SVGIG, per germline (reference sequence).

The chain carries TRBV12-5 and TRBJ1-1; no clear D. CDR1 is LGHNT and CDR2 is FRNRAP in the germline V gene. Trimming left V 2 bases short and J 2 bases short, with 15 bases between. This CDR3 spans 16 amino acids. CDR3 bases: TGTGCTAGTGGTTTGACAGCGCCGTTACTAAACACTGAAGCTTTCTTT. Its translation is CASGLTAPLLNTEAFF.

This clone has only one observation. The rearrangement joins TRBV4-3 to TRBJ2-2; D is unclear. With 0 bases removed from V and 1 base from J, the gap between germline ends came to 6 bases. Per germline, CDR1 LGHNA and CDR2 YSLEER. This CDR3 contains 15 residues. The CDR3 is CASSQEEQNTGELFF. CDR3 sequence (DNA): TGCGCCAGCAGCCAAGAGGAACAGAACACCGGGGAGCTGTTTTTT.

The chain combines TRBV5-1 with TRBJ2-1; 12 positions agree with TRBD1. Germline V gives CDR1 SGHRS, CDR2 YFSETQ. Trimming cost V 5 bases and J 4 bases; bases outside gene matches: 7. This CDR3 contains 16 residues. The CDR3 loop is CASRPGTGGLYNEQFF. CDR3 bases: TGCGCCAGCAGACCCGGGACAGGGGGCTTATACAATGAGCAGTTCTTC.

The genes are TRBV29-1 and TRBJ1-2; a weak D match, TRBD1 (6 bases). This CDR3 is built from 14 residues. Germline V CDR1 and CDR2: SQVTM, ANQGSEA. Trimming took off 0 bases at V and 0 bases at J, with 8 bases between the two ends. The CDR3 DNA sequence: TGCAGCGTTGAAGATTGGACAGCTAACTATGGCTACACCTTC. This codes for CSVEDWTANYGYTF.

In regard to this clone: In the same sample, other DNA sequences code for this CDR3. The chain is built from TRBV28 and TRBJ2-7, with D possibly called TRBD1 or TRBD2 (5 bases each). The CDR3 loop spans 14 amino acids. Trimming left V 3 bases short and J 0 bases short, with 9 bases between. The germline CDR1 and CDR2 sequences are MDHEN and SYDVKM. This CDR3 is CASSLAGSSYEQYF. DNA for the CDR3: TGTGCCAGCAGTTTGGCAGGGAGCTCCTACGAGCAGTACTTC.

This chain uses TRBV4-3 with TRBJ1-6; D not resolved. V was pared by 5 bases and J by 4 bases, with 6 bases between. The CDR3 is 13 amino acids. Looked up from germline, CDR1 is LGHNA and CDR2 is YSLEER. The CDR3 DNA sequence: TGCGCCAGCAGCTCCTCGTATAATTCACCCCTCCACTTT. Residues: CASSSSYNSPLHF.

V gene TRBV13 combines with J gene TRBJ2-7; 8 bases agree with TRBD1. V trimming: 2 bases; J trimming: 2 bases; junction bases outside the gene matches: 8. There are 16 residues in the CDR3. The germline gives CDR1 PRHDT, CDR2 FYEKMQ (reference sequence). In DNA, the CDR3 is TGTGCCAGCAGCTTACAAGGACAGGGATCCCCCTACGAGCAGTACTTC. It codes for CASSLQGQGSPYEQYF.

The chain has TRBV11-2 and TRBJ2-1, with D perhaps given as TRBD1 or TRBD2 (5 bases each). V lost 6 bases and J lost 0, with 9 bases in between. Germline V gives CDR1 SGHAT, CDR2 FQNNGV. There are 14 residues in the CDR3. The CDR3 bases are TGTGCCAGCAGGGGGGTAAGCTCCTACAATGAGCAGTTCTTC. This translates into CASRGVSSYNEQFF.

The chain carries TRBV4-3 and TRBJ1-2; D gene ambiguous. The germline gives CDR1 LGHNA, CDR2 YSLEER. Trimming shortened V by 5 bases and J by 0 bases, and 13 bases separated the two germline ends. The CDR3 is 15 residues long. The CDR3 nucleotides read TGCGCCAGCAGCGACGGAGCAGCGGCTAACTATGGCTACACCTTC. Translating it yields CASSDGAAANYGYTF.

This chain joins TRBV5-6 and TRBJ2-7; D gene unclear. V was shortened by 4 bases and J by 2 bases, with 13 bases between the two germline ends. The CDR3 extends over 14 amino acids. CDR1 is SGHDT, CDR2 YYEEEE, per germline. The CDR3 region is CASSLPIGAYEQYF. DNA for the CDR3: TGTGCCAGCAGCCTCCCCATAGGAGCCTACGAGCAGTACTTC.

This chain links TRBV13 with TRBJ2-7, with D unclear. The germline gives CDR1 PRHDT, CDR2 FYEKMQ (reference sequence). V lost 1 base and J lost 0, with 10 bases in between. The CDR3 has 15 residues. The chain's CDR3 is CASSLEDGLSYEQYF. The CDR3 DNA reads TGTGCCAGCAGCTTAGAGGACGGGCTCTCCTACGAGCAGTACTTC.

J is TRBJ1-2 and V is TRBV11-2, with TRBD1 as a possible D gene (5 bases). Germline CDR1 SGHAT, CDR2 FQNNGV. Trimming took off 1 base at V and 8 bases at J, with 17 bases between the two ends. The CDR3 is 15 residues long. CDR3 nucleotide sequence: TGTGCCAGCAGCTTAGTCGGTTTCGGGGGAGGCGGCTACACCTTC. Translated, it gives CASSLVGFGGGGYTF.